Included here is one T cell receptor beta chain sequence, with context. Its antigen is as yet unknown. V lost 3 bases to trimming and J lost 5 bases; unmatched junction nucleotides: 11. The CDR3 extends over 17 amino acids. Germline V gene lookup returns CDR1 SGHRS and CDR2 YFSETQ. PCR was performed using 60 Vbeta and 13 Jbeta primers. This table comes from immunoSEQ multiplex PCR, and its TCRdb copy is limited to in-frame clones, with some not included. The table shows a few hundred thousand clones, with around 79% occurring only once. This entry belongs to a study of cytomegalovirus exposure and HLA in healthy donors. Overall study results and limits: The authors later linked a missense DCLRE1C variant to TCR beta V- and J-gene trimming.

The donors gave bone marrow, and they were healthy. The sequence was collected from a girl aged 2 to 10 in good health and CMV-seronegative. The J gene is TRBJ2-1, the V gene TRBV5-1, with 10 bases that match TRBD2. Sequencing was done on a sample of PBMCs. CDR3 sequence (DNA): TGCGCCAGCAGCTCCAACCCTAGGACTAGCGGAAACAATGAGCAGTTCTTC. This codes for CASSSNPRTSGNNEQFF. Filled out from reference TRBV5-1 and TRBJ2-1, the complete variable domain reads KAGVTQTPRYLIKTRGQQVTLSCSPISGHRSVSWYQQTPGQGLQFLFEYFSETQRNKGNFPGRFSGRQFSNSRSEMNVSTLELGDSALYLCASSSNPRTSGNNEQFFGPGTRLTVL.